Listed below are T cell receptor beta chains from one sample, sequenced in a study of cytomegalovirus exposure and HLA in healthy donors. The data were produced by immunoSEQ multiplex PCR, yet TCRdb's version contains in-frame clones alone and is incomplete. The sample carries 90,000 to 100,000 clones, roughly three quarters recorded once. The sequencing input was PBMCs. Every receptor here comes from a female donor in good health and CMV-seronegative. CDR3s leave out the opening cysteine and the closing phenylalanine or tryptophan.

v_gene	j_gene	CDR3aa
TRBV4-1	TRBJ1-4	ASSQDRAGQGREKLF
TRBV27	TRBJ1-2	ASSLSSGAGAFRGYT
TRBV19	TRBJ2-7	ASSQTGRLAGGYEQY
TRBV19	TRBJ2-1	ASSITAGALYNEQF
TRBV30	TRBJ1-2	AWSADKGGYT
TRBV19	TRBJ2-6	ASSRGGQGAPFSGANVLT
TRBV7-7	TRBJ2-2	ANSFGGAGELF
TRBV7-8	TRBJ2-7	ASSSLAGGQYEQY
TRBV6-5	TRBJ2-1	ATTGGIEQF
TRBV5-4	TRBJ2-1	ASSFPGTSVNNEQF
TRBV5-1	TRBJ2-5	ASSLAPGGGPGETQY
TRBV30	TRBJ1-1	AWSVIGLGNTEAF
TRBV19	TRBJ1-1	ASSTGTEAF
TRBV5-1	TRBJ2-1	ASNGGTYNEQF
TRBV5-1	TRBJ2-3	ASSFATSGGTSTDTQY
TRBV5-1	TRBJ2-7	ASSLGGTGATYEQY
TRBV7-9	TRBJ1-2	ASSIISGGLQANYGYT
TRBV14	TRBJ1-1	ASSHRDRRWNTEAF